In this sample, the clone carrying this TCR beta chain turned up a few times. The antigen is unknown. The CDR3 loop spans 15 amino acids. Germline-derived CDR1 and CDR2 are SGHDN and FVKESK. V dropped 0 bases and J dropped 7; count of bases not matched to a gene: 9. The data derive from a study of identical twins. Study conclusions and caveats: Rather than following the same donors, the conclusions depended on cross-sectional statistical analysis. Abundant beta clonotypes from cord blood bore fewer insertions; memory repertoires lacked this pattern.

Template switching, a step in the protocol, added a universal primer site, and cDNA carried unique molecular identifiers. TCRdb ran MiXCR on the 5' RACE reads and lists one entry per CDR3 protein. Of a few hundred thousand distinct CDR3 sequences in the sample, more than 9% are singletons; the top ten hold around 3%. These data were also reused for a study on yellow fever vaccine responses in identical twins. That study adds: Twins' vaccine T cell responses reportedly seemed partly convergent and partly personalized.

The chain recombines TRBV14 with TRBJ2-7; 7 positions match TRBD1. This TCR was recovered from a woman between 18 and 29 years old in good health. The sequenced material came from PBMCs. The CDR3 DNA reads as TGTGCCAGCAGCCAAGATCCGACAGGGCATGGGGAGCAGTACTTC. Translating it yields CASSQDPTGHGEQYF.